Presented here are 2 T cell receptor beta chains from one specimen sequenced in a study of human T cells and chemical hapten exposure. The library attached unique molecular identifiers to individual cDNA molecules. TCRdb reanalysed the reads using MiXCR and keeps one entry per CDR3 protein. The sample yields 4,800 or so distinct CDR3 sequences, around half seen once. The treatment was: therapeutic diphenylcyclopropenone sensitization with weekly scalp DPC. The sample in question was whole blood, obtained before DPC sensitization or 2, 6, or about 24 weeks after (not recorded which). These receptors came from an adult with alopecia areata. Some clones in this sample may be carry-over from other donors' samples. This table probably holds off-target reads from a library built for another chain.

The rearrangement uses TRBV29-1 and TRBJ2-5; the match to TRBD2 covers 13 bases. J was trimmed by 3 bases and V by 3 bases; bases with no gene match: 10. This CDR3 comprises 17 residues. CDR1 and CDR2 (germline): SQVTM, ANQGSEA. This CDR3 is CSVEARAGLAGEETQYF. CDR3 bases: TGCAGCGTTGAGGCCCGCGCCGGACTAGCGGGAGAAGAGACCCAGTACTTC.

This clonotype occurred a few times. J is TRBJ2-7 and V is TRBV6-2 or TRBV6-3, with 8 bases lining up with TRBD2. Germline CDR1 reads MNHEY; CDR2 reads SVGEGT. The V and J ends lost 3 bases and 0 bases, in that order; junction bases with no gene match: 13. This CDR3 region has 18 residues. CDR3 DNA: TGTGCCAGCAGTTATGAACCCCGATCTAGCGGGCGCTCCTACGAGCAGTACTTC. Its translation: CASSYEPRSSGRSYEQYF.